This T cell receptor beta chain is from a study of T cells after yellow fever vaccination. Whole-study findings and limits: Subsequent to the booster, the majority of primary-vaccination clones reappeared (roughly 96% CD4, approximately 90% CD8). Though weaker, the secondary response peaked faster, on day 5 versus 15.

A few counts support this clonotype. Its target is unknown. The CDR3 has 15 residues. Germline CDR1 SGHRS, CDR2 YFSETQ. The V end was cut by 4 bases, the J end by 0 bases, with 10 bases between. TCRdb reprocessed the 5' RACE reads with MiXCR, giving one entry per CDR3 protein. The sample lists about 330,000 distinct CDR3 sequences, roughly 7.5% occurring once. The TCR originated in a man between 18 and 35 years old who received the YFV17D yellow fever vaccine. This specimen was PBMCs, taken roughly 46 days after the first yellow fever vaccination. The chain links TRBV5-1 to TRBJ2-2, with D maybe TRBD2 (5 bases). For the CDR3, the DNA is TGCGCCAGCAGCCCTGGGGAGCCGAACACCGGGGAGCTGTTTTTT. Encoded protein: CASSPGEPNTGELFF.